Presented here are 3 T cell receptor beta chains from one specimen sequenced in a study of T cells in localized non-small cell lung cancer. Sequencing was performed with immunoSEQ multiplex PCR; in TCRdb, only in-frame clones are kept and a portion is missing. The sample contains some 11,000 clones, approximately 90% of which appear only once. The input for sequencing was peripheral blood, taken before any cancer treatment. The origin of the receptors is a male donor at least 60 years old with stage III lung adenocarcinoma.

The chain employs TRBV2 and TRBJ2-3; TRBD1 matches at 8 bases. In germline, CDR1 is SNHLY, CDR2 FYNNEI. Trimming removed 5 bases from V and 1 base from J; junction bases left unmatched: 2. This CDR3 region has 14 residues. The CDR3 loop reads CASSLRGRTDTQYF. CDR3 in DNA: TGTGCCAGCAGTCTCAGGGGGCGCACAGATACGCAGTATTTT.

The V and J genes are TRBV5-6 and TRBJ2-7, with D perhaps assigned TRBD1 or TRBD2 (5 bases each). Germline CDR1 SGHDT, CDR2 YYEEEE. The CDR3 contains 14 residues. V gave up 4 bases and J gave up 3 bases, with 14 bases separating them. The DNA for the CDR3 is TGTGCCAGCAGCCCGGGACCCGCTCTCTACGAGCAGTACTTC. Its protein product is CASSPGPALYEQYF.

This chain connects TRBV9 to TRBJ2-2, with TRBD1 matching 10 bases. The CDR3 extends over 15 amino acids. The junction had 5 bases not matched to a gene; V was cut back by 3 bases and J by 6 bases. Germline CDR1 SGDLS, CDR2 YYNGEE. CDR3 in DNA: TGTGCCAGCAGCGGACGACAGGGGGCCGCCGGGGAGCTGTTTTTT. Translated: CASSGRQGAAGELFF.